The clone carrying this TCR beta chain was counted at least ten times. Antigen unknown. These data belong to a study of CD8 T cells in ankylosing spondylitis. Study results and caveats: Ankylosing spondylitis blood seemed to carry a telltale TCR beta motif made of eight or nine highly homologous variants.

Trimming removed 5 bases at V and 6 bases at J, with 20 bases between. CDR1 SGHTA and CDR2 FQGNSA come from the germline V gene. The CDR3 extends over 15 amino acids. Quantitative 5'-RACE with molecular barcodes produced the TCR beta libraries. Via MiXCR, TCRdb re-called the 5' RACE reads, giving one row per CDR3 protein. The sample consists of 100,000 to 150,000 distinct CDR3 sequences, approximately 9.7% of them appearing once. The material sequenced was blood, either unsorted or a sorted T cell fraction (not recorded which). The chain couples TRBV7-2 to TRBJ2-7; D might be TRBD2 (6 bases). The source of this sequence is a male donor with ankylosing spondylitis or in good health (not recorded which). The CDR3 nucleotides are TGTGCCAGCAGCCATAGTCATGGCGCGGGGCGCGAGCAGTACTTC. Protein: CASSHSHGAGREQYF. The full variable domain, rest sourced from reference TRBV7-2 and TRBJ2-7, is GAGVSQSPSNKVTEKGKDVELRCDPISGHTALYWYRQSLGQGLEFLIYFQGNSAPDKSGLPSDRFSAERTGGSVSTLTIQRTQQEDSAVYLCASSHSHGAGREQYFGPGTRLTVT.